Below are 21 T cell receptor beta chains sequenced from a single sample in a study of yellow fever vaccine responses in identical twins. TCRdb reanalysed the RT-PCR reads using MiXCR and keeps one entry per CDR3 protein. Counted here are 30,000 to 40,000 distinct CDR3 sequences, less than 70% occurring once; the ten biggest clones make up roughly 4.5%. This sample comprised T cells from blood (PBMCs), unsorted or a sorted subset (not recorded which), obtained before or after yellow fever vaccination (not recorded which). These receptors all stem from a woman under 30 who received the yellow fever vaccine.

V gene TRBV20-1 combines with J gene TRBJ1-5, with TRBD1 matching 7 bases. CDR1 is DFQATT, CDR2 SNEGSKA, per germline (reference sequence). This CDR3 is 13 amino acids long. The trim removed 7 bases at V and 7 bases at J, leaving 10 bases unmatched. DNA for the CDR3: TGCAGTGTAAGGGAGGGGGCTGGACAGCCCCAGCATTTT. It codes for CSVREGAGQPQHF.

This clonotype was detected a few times. The genes are TRBV27 and TRBJ2-7; the match to TRBD2 covers 11 bases. The trim removed 3 bases at V and 3 bases at J, leaving 4 bases unmatched. This CDR3 comprises 15 residues. Germline V gene lookup returns CDR1 MNHEY and CDR2 SMNVEV (reference sequence). The DNA for the CDR3 is TGTGCCAGCAGTTTCGGACTAGCGGGTGGCTACGAGCAGTACTTC. It yields the protein CASSFGLAGGYEQYF.

This chain joins TRBV4-1 and TRBJ1-2, with D unresolved. The germline gives CDR1 MGHRA, CDR2 YSYEKL. The CDR3 length is 14 residues. Trimming stripped 0 bases from V and 4 bases from J, with 9 bases between. The CDR3 DNA reads as TGCGCCAGCAGCCAAGATGGGATCGTCTATGGCTACACCTTC. It encodes CASSQDGIVYGYTF.

This clonotype was seen a single time. The rearrangement links TRBV14 to TRBJ1-1, with D perhaps matching TRBD1 (5 bases). Germline V gives CDR1 SGHDN, CDR2 FVKESK. V shed 4 bases and J shed 0 bases, with 12 bases lying between them. The CDR3 runs 15 residues. CDR3 bases: TGTGCCAGCAGCCGACGGGACCGCCTGAACACTGAAGCTTTCTTT. This sequence encodes CASSRRDRLNTEAFF.

The chain recombines TRBV14 with TRBJ2-7; perhaps TRBD2 as D (6 bases). CDR3 length: 15 amino acids. Deletions cut 4 bases from V and 0 bases from J, with 13 bases between. The germline gives CDR1 SGHDN, CDR2 FVKESK. The chain's CDR3 is CASSLLASLSYEQYF. As DNA, the CDR3 is TGTGCCAGCAGCCTACTAGCTTCCCTCTCCTACGAGCAGTACTTC.

The chain employs TRBV5-1 and TRBJ1-1; no clear D gene. The CDR3 contains 14 residues. In germline, CDR1 is SGHRS, CDR2 YFSETQ. Trimming removed 4 bases from V and 5 bases from J, with 15 bases in between. CDR3 bases: TGCGCCAGCAGCCCCACCACGGCGGGAACTGAAGCTTTCTTT. Its translation is CASSPTTAGTEAFF.

The chain is built from TRBV6-1 and TRBJ1-5, with D unclear. Germline values: CDR1 MNHNS, CDR2 SASEGT. V was pared by 6 bases and J by 4 bases, with 10 bases between. The CDR3 spans 13 residues. CDR3 region: CASSPILNQPQHF. CDR3 DNA sequence: TGTGCCAGCAGCCCAATATTAAATCAGCCCCAGCATTTT.

The count of this clonotype is one. The chain is built from TRBV7-3 and TRBJ2-3, with a weak D call TRBD2 (6 bases). Per germline, CDR1 SGHTA and CDR2 FQGTGA. The ends were cut back, 2 bases at V and 2 bases at J, with 11 bases in the middle. The CDR3 covers 15 residues. The DNA of the CDR3 is TGTGCCAGCAGCTTAGGCGGGAACCCCACAGATACGCAGTATTTT. Translation: CASSLGGNPTDTQYF.

This clonotype was counted between two and nine times. The rearrangement joins TRBV6-5 to TRBJ2-3; TRBD1 agrees at 10 bases. Germline V CDR1 and CDR2: MNHEY, SVGAGI. V lost 2 bases and J lost 0; bases outside the gene matches: 8. CDR3 length: 18 amino acids. The CDR3 nucleotides read TGTGCCAGCAGTTACGGAACACGGACAGGGGGGAGCACAGATACGCAGTATTTT. The encoded protein is CASSYGTRTGGSTDTQYF.

CDR3 sequence: CASSQEGYRPDYNEQFF. CDR3 in DNA: TGTGCCAGCAGCCAAGAAGGCTACAGGCCCGACTACAATGAGCAGTTCTTC. V and J are TRBV4-2 and TRBJ2-1; tentative D call: TRBD1 (5 bases). The germline gives CDR1 LGHNA, CDR2 YNFKEQ. The CDR3 covers 17 residues. V dropped 0 bases and J dropped 3 bases, with 15 bases sitting between them.

Relative to its sample, this clonotype is medium-sized. V is TRBV29-1 and J is TRBJ2-1, with D perhaps TRBD2 (5 bases). V lost 4 bases and J 1 base, leaving 8 bases between the germline ends. CDR3 size: 13 residues. Looked up from germline, CDR1 is SQVTM and CDR2 is ANQGSEA. The chain's CDR3 is CSVGAVSYNEQFF. The CDR3 coding sequence is TGCAGCGTTGGAGCGGTTTCCTACAATGAGCAGTTCTTC.

The rearrangement uses TRBV2 and TRBJ2-7; D remains unclear. With 9 bases removed from V and 2 bases from J, the gap between germline ends came to 11 bases. CDR1 and CDR2 (germline): SNHLY, FYNNEI. The CDR3 has 12 amino acids. The CDR3: CASIGRTYEQYF. The DNA for the CDR3 is TGTGCCAGTATTGGCAGAACCTACGAGCAGTACTTC.

The chain combines TRBV15 with TRBJ2-2, with D possibly called TRBD1 or TRBD2 (5 bases each). Germline CDR1 is LNHNV and CDR2 is YYDKDF (reference sequence). V lost 8 bases to trimming and J lost 4 bases, with 11 bases between them. The CDR3 has 13 residues. DNA of the CDR3: TGTGCCACCGAAAGGGACGGCACCGGGGAGCTGTTTTTT. Translating it yields CATERDGTGELFF.

The chain uses TRBV7-9 and TRBJ2-2, with 9 positions matching TRBD2. Germline CDR1 reads SEHNR; CDR2 reads FQNEAQ (reference sequence). Trimming at V came to 5 bases and at J to 4 bases, leaving 8 bases not matched to a gene. The CDR3 runs to 16 residues. CDR3 nucleotide sequence: TGTGCCAGCAGCCCCCGAGCGGGGGGCCTCACCGGGGAGCTGTTTTTT. This encodes CASSPRAGGLTGELFF.

The chain couples TRBV7-9 to TRBJ2-7; D possibly corresponds to TRBD1 (5 bases). Trimming stripped 1 base from V and 3 bases from J, with 13 bases between. CDR1 is SEHNR, CDR2 FQNEAQ, per germline (reference sequence). The CDR3 length is 15 residues. CDR3 sequence reads: CASSLEGIGDYEQYF. The CDR3 bases are TGTGCCAGCAGCTTAGAAGGGATAGGGGACTACGAGCAGTACTTC.

CDR3 amino acids: CASSLRDTQYF. The CDR3 DNA reads as TGTGCCAGCAGCCTACGAGATACGCAGTATTTT. The chain joins TRBV12-3 or TRBV12-4 to TRBJ2-3; the D is unclear. This CDR3 has 11 amino acids. Trimming pared 6 bases from V and 5 bases from J, leaving 6 bases between.

This clonotype was counted between two and nine times. The chain employs TRBV18 and TRBJ2-5; possible D gene TRBD2, 5 bases. The V end lost 0 bases, the J end lost 2 bases, and 10 bases lay between the germline ends. Germline assignment: CDR1 KGHSH and CDR2 LQKENI. The CDR3 has 15 residues. The CDR3 protein is CASSPPRSGQETQYF. In DNA form, the CDR3 reads TGTGCCAGCTCACCACCGAGGTCGGGACAAGAGACCCAGTACTTC.

The V gene is TRBV20-1, the J gene TRBJ1-1; TRBD1 aligns across 7 bases. The CDR3 extends over 14 amino acids. The trim removed 5 bases at V and 0 bases at J, leaving 6 bases unmatched. Germline V gene lookup returns CDR1 DFQATT and CDR2 SNEGSKA (reference sequence). Written as DNA, the CDR3 is TGCAGTGCTGTGACAGGGACTATGAACACTGAAGCTTTCTTT. It codes for CSAVTGTMNTEAFF.

The chain has TRBV10-2 and TRBJ2-5; possibly TRBD1 for D (5 bases). This CDR3 contains 13 residues. The V gene lost 3 bases and the J gene lost 5 bases, with 10 bases spanning the gap. Germline V lookup: CDR1 WSHSY, CDR2 SAAADI. CDR3 nucleotides: TGCGCCAGCAGTGATGGCCAGGGTGAGACCCAGTACTTC. Translating it yields CASSDGQGETQYF.

This clonotype was picked up a small number of times. V is TRBV28 and J is TRBJ2-4; D is undetermined. V lost 0 bases and J 6 bases, leaving 12 bases between the germline ends. This CDR3 is 15 amino acids long. Germline assignment: CDR1 MDHEN and CDR2 SYDVKM. As DNA, the CDR3 is TGTGCCAGCAGTTTATGGCGTTTTACTCTAAACATTCAGTACTTC. This encodes CASSLWRFTLNIQYF. Complete variable domain (other parts from reference TRBV28 and TRBJ2-4): DVKVTQSSRYLVKRTGEKVFLECVQDMDHENMFWYRQDPGLGLRLIYFSYDVKMKEKGDIPEGYSVSREKKERFSLILESASTNQTSMYLCASSLWRFTLNIQYFGAGTRLSVL.

This rearrangement joins TRBV11-1 to TRBJ2-1; the D call may be TRBD1 or TRBD2 (6 bases each). Trimming stripped 1 base from V and 5 bases from J, with 18 bases between. Per the germline V gene, CDR1 is SGHAT and CDR2 is FQDESV (reference sequence). CDR3 size: 17 residues. CDR3 loop: CASSLGGEGGRDNEQFF. CDR3 DNA sequence: TGTGCCAGCAGCTTAGGCGGGGAAGGGGGAAGAGACAATGAGCAGTTCTTC. The variable domain in full, with the rest retrieved from reference TRBV11-1 and TRBJ2-1, is EAEVAQSPRYKITEKSQAVAFWCDPISGHATLYWYRQILGQGPELLVQFQDESVVDDSQLPKDRFSAERLKGVDSTLKIQPAELGDSAMYLCASSLGGEGGRDNEQFFGPGTRLTVL.